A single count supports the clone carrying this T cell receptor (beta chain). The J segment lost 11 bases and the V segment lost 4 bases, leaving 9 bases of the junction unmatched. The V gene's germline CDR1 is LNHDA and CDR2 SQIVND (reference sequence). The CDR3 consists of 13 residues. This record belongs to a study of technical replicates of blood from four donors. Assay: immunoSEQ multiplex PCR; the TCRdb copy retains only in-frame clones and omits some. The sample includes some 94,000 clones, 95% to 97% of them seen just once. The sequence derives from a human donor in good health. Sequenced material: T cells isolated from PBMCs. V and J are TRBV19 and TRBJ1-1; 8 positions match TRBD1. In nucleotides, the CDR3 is TGTGCCAGTAGTAGGGACAGGCACCGGCGGGCTTTCTTT. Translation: CASSRDRHRRAFF.